The 19 T cell receptor beta chains below all came from one sample that was sequenced in a study of human T cells and chemical hapten exposure. It was from unfractionated whole blood that total RNA was extracted. TCRdb re-analysed the 5' RACE reads in MiXCR, keeping a single row per CDR3 protein. The sample shows under 85,000 distinct CDR3 sequences, approximately 7.7% of them seen only once. Every receptor here comes from a male donor in good health.

This clonotype was observed at least ten times. The chain combines TRBV29-1 with TRBJ2-1; TRBD2 aligns across 7 bases. The V gene end was trimmed by 4 bases and the J gene end by 6 bases; junction bases not matched to a gene: 9. The length of the CDR3 is 14 residues. CDR1 and CDR2 from the germline V gene are SQVTM and ANQGSEA. The CDR3 loop reads CSVARAGVSNEQFF. In DNA form, the CDR3 reads TGCAGCGTTGCTAGGGCGGGAGTATCCAATGAGCAGTTCTTC.

This chain uses TRBV6-2 or TRBV6-3 with TRBJ1-2; D is ambiguous. The CDR3 has 14 amino acids. CDR1 and CDR2 from the germline V gene are MNHEY and SVGEGT. The ends were cut back, 2 bases at V and 7 bases at J, with 14 bases in the middle. The CDR3 nucleotides read TGTGCCAGCAGTTACCCCTCTGGCTTCGGTGGCTACACCTTC. Residues: CASSYPSGFGGYTF.

This clonotype was counted ten times or more. V gene TRBV4-1 combines with J gene TRBJ2-7, with 10 bases identical to TRBD1. In germline, CDR1 is MGHRA, CDR2 YSYEKL. Germline trimming cut 4 bases from V and 7 bases from J; bases unmatched to any gene: 13. The CDR3 extends over 16 amino acids. The CDR3 nucleotides are TGCGCCAGCAGCCGACCCACCGACAGGGGGCAGGGGGAGCAGTACTTC. Translated: CASSRPTDRGQGEQYF.

The chain recombines TRBV6-5 with TRBJ1-1; tentative D call: TRBD1 (6 bases). Trimming pared 2 bases from V and 1 base from J, leaving 11 bases between. The length of the CDR3 is 15 residues. Germline V lookup: CDR1 MNHEY, CDR2 SVGAGI. The CDR3: CASSYAGVANTEAFF. In DNA, the CDR3 is TGTGCCAGCAGTTACGCAGGGGTAGCGAACACTGAAGCTTTCTTT.

In this sample, this clonotype turned up many times. The V and J genes are TRBV20-1 and TRBJ1-4; 7 bases fit TRBD1. With 3 bases clipped from V and 10 bases from J, the junction kept 8 bases outside the gene matches. CDR1 is DFQATT and CDR2 is SNEGSKA in the germline V gene (reference sequence). CDR3 size: 13 residues. CDR3: CSARRDSPSKLFF. In DNA, the CDR3 is TGCAGTGCTAGGAGGGACAGCCCGTCAAAACTGTTTTTT.

J is TRBJ1-4 and V is TRBV5-1; D is possibly TRBD1 (6 bases). Germline V CDR1 and CDR2: SGHRS, YFSETQ. Trimming removed 4 bases from V and 8 bases from J, with 15 bases in between. This CDR3 spans 14 amino acids. This CDR3 reads CASSDDRPNEKLFF. The CDR3 DNA follows: TGCGCCAGCAGCGACGACAGGCCGAACGAAAAACTGTTTTTT. The complete variable domain, with remaining parts taken from reference TRBV5-1 and TRBJ1-4, reads KAGVTQTPRYLIKTRGQQVTLSCSPISGHRSVSWYQQTPGQGLQFLFEYFSETQRNKGNFPGRFSGRQFSNSRSEMNVSTLELGDSALYLCASSDDRPNEKLFFGSGTQLSVL.

This clonotype was found many times. The CDR3 protein is CSVERDWNTGELFF. CDR3 in DNA: TGCAGCGTTGAAAGAGATTGGAACACCGGGGAGCTGTTTTTT. The chain uses TRBV29-1 and TRBJ2-2; D not resolved. The CDR3 covers 14 residues. Germline V CDR1 and CDR2: SQVTM, ANQGSEA. Trimming shortened V by 2 bases and J by 1 base, and 8 bases separated the two germline ends.

This chain links TRBV20-1 with TRBJ2-3; a possible D gene is TRBD2 (5 bases). The CDR3 extends over 15 amino acids. CDR1 is DFQATT and CDR2 is SNEGSKA in the germline V gene (reference sequence). Between the trimmed V and J ends, which lost 3 bases and 5 bases, there was a span of 18 bases. The CDR3 coding sequence is TGCAGTGCTAGGCCACCGGAGGCTAAGAGAGATACGCAGTATTTT. Translated, it gives CSARPPEAKRDTQYF.

This clonotype was observed a handful of times. This chain connects TRBV4-3 to TRBJ2-1; 7 nucleotides agree with TRBD1. Per germline, CDR1 LGHNA and CDR2 YSLEER. J gave up 7 bases and V 3 bases, and 9 bases lay outside the gene matches. The CDR3 has 15 residues. DNA of the CDR3: TGCGCCAGCAGCCACTTGACAGGGTGGAAGAATGAGCAGTTCTTC. Its translation is CASSHLTGWKNEQFF.

This clonotype was recorded at least ten times. V usage is TRBV11-1 and J usage is TRBJ2-5; D may be TRBD2 (5 bases). This CDR3 is built from 13 residues. Germline CDR1 reads SGHAT; CDR2 reads FQDESV (reference sequence). V lost 5 bases to trimming and J lost 5 bases, with 12 bases between them. The CDR3 loop is CASSRPGSETQYF. The DNA for the CDR3 is TGTGCCAGCAGCCGGCCGGGATCCGAGACCCAGTACTTC.

This clonotype was detected ten times or more. This chain links TRBV20-1 with TRBJ1-1, with D possibly being TRBD1 (6 bases). The CDR3 contains 16 residues. Germline loops: CDR1 DFQATT, CDR2 SNEGSKA (reference sequence). V shed 6 bases and J shed 1 base, with 21 bases lying between them. The CDR3 region is CSAPNPMTGWNTEAFF. For the CDR3, the DNA is TGCAGTGCCCCTAACCCGATGACAGGCTGGAACACTGAAGCTTTCTTT.

This clonotype appeared many times. The rearrangement joins TRBV5-1 to TRBJ2-7; D possibly corresponds to TRBD2 (6 bases). The ends were cut back, 5 bases at V and 2 bases at J, with 11 bases in the middle. CDR3 length equals 13 residues. Germline CDR1 is SGHRS and CDR2 is YFSETQ. The CDR3, as DNA: TGCGCCAGCAGGGGCGGGGACCCCTACGAGCAGTACTTC. Its protein is CASRGGDPYEQYF.

The chain uses TRBV7-2 and TRBJ2-3; 9 bases are shared with TRBD2. V lost 3 bases to trimming and J lost 4 bases; unmatched junction nucleotides: 11. From germline, CDR1 is SGHTA and CDR2 FQGNSA. This CDR3 spans 17 amino acids. This chain's CDR3 is CASSLDPSGRHADTQYF. The CDR3 DNA is TGTGCCAGCAGCTTGGACCCAAGCGGGAGGCATGCAGATACGCAGTATTTT.

The sample holds a few counts of this clonotype. The chain has TRBV2 and TRBJ1-1; possibly TRBD1 for D (6 bases). There are 12 residues in the CDR3. CDR1 and CDR2 (germline): SNHLY, FYNNEI. The V and J ends lost 5 bases and 7 bases respectively, with 11 bases between them. CDR3 nucleotide sequence: TGTGCCAGCAGTACAGGGCTAGGTGAAGCTTTCTTT. This encodes CASSTGLGEAFF.

V is TRBV28 and J is TRBJ2-5, with D unclear. Trimming cost V 2 bases and J 1 base, with 17 bases left between them. CDR1 is MDHEN, CDR2 SYDVKM, per germline. The CDR3 totals 17 residues. Here the CDR3 reads CASSLVASIQVQETQYF. The DNA for the CDR3 is TGTGCCAGCAGTTTAGTCGCATCCATCCAGGTCCAAGAGACCCAGTACTTC.

There are many counts of this clonotype. This chain connects TRBV5-1 to TRBJ1-1; 7 nucleotides match TRBD1. Germline CDR1 is SGHRS and CDR2 is YFSETQ. The CDR3 extends over 17 amino acids. Germline trimming cut 0 bases from V and 0 bases from J; bases unmatched to any gene: 8. CDR3 region: CASSLGAGGYLNTEAFF. As DNA, the CDR3 is TGCGCCAGCAGCTTGGGGGCAGGGGGTTACTTGAACACTGAAGCTTTCTTT. Using reference TRBV5-1 and TRBJ1-1 for the parts outside the CDR3, the full variable domain is KAGVTQTPRYLIKTRGQQVTLSCSPISGHRSVSWYQQTPGQGLQFLFEYFSETQRNKGNFPGRFSGRQFSNSRSEMNVSTLELGDSALYLCASSLGAGGYLNTEAFFGQGTRLTVV.

This clonotype was detected many times. The chain links TRBV15 to TRBJ1-5; the D gene is possibly TRBD1 (5 bases). Germline loops: CDR1 LNHNV, CDR2 YYDKDF (reference sequence). Trimming took 0 bases from V and 7 from J, leaving 7 bases between them. CDR3 length equals 13 residues. Here the CDR3 reads CATSREGGQPQHF. In DNA form, the CDR3 reads TGTGCCACCAGCAGAGAGGGGGGACAGCCCCAGCATTTT.

V and J are TRBV5-6 and TRBJ2-6, with a tentative D call TRBD2 (7 bases). Germline CDR1 and CDR2: SGHDT and YYEEEE. Trimming removed 5 bases from V and 0 bases from J, with 15 bases in between. The CDR3 consists of 17 residues. The CDR3 reads CASSGGGGLSGANVLTF. CDR3 nucleotide sequence: TGTGCCAGCAGTGGGGGCGGGGGCCTCTCTGGGGCCAACGTCCTGACTTTC.

This clonotype was observed at least ten times. The chain recombines TRBV6-2 or TRBV6-3 with TRBJ2-7; D gene unclear. Per the germline V gene, CDR1 is MNHEY and CDR2 is SVGEGT. This CDR3 spans 11 amino acids. V lost 2 bases to trimming and J lost 6 bases, with 5 bases between them. This CDR3 reads CASSYGREQYF. The CDR3 nucleotides read TGTGCCAGCAGTTACGGGCGCGAGCAGTACTTC.